This TCR beta chain was recorded in a study of shared clonotypes between healthy human individuals. General study points: Depth of sequencing was expected to influence donor clonotype sharing.

Notes on this clone: No antigen is known for it.

Template amounts of around 270 ng DNA, tens of thousands of T cell genomes, were employed in unsorted PBMC replicate PCRs. The assay was immunoSEQ multiplex PCR, and TCRdb's table has in-frame clones only and misses some. This sample has about 480,000 clones, with nearly 80% found just once. The CDR3 is 14 residues long. The germline V gene has CDR1 SGDLS and CDR2 YYNGEE. Trimming stripped 4 bases from V and 0 bases from J, with 10 bases between. Each sample came from a Caucasian adult donor living in Nashville, Tennessee. Material for sequencing was PBMCs. This sequence joins TRBV9 and TRBJ1-1; a weak D match, TRBD1 (5 bases). The origin of this receptor is a woman in her 40s in good health. Some clones in this sample may be carry-over from other donors' samples. The CDR3 here is CASSPDSMNTEAFF. In nucleotides, the CDR3 is TGTGCCAGCAGCCCAGACAGCATGAACACTGAAGCTTTCTTT.